The following is a TCR beta chain sequence with its context. Antigen: not known. The DNA input per sorted-subset replicate PCR was about 0.2 ug, corresponding to some 30,000 T cell genomes. Some clones are missing from TCRdb's copy, which holds only in-frame ones; the method was immunoSEQ multiplex PCR. The sample gives 950,000 to 1,300,000 clones, approximately 72% of which show up once; approximately 1.5% is in the top ten. The data are from a study of shared clonotypes between healthy human individuals. Study in general: Each donor had three CD4 naive, three CD4 memory, two CD8 naive and one CD8 memory plate. General study results and limits: Naive subsets tended to show greater estimated richness than memory subsets.

Between the trimmed V and J ends, which lost 6 bases and 6 bases, there was a span of 6 bases. The CDR3 spans 12 residues. In germline, CDR1 is MNHEY, CDR2 SVGAGI. All participating donors were Caucasian adults from Nashville, Tennessee. The chain has TRBV6-5 and TRBJ1-6; D uncertain. Source material: memory CD4+ T cells sorted from blood. Subset denoted: CD45RA-negative fraction. The TCR was taken from a man younger than 30 in good health. The CDR3 DNA follows: TGTGCCAGCAGGCCGACTAATTCACCCCTCCACTTT. This codes for CASRPTNSPLHF.